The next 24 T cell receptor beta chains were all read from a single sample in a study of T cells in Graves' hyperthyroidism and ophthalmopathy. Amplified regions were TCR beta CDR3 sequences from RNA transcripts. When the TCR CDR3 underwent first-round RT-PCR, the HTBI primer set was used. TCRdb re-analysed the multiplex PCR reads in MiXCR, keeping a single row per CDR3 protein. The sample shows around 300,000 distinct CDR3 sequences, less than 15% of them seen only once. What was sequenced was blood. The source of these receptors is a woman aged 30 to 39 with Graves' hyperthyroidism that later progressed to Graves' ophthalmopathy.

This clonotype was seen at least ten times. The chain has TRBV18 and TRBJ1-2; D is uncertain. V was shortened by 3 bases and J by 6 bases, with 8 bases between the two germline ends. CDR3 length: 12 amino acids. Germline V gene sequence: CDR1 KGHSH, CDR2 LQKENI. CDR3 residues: CASSPTEDGYTF. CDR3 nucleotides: TGTGCCAGCTCACCTACGGAGGATGGCTACACCTTC.

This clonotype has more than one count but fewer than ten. The CDR3 sequence: CASSLVGDGYGYTF. The CDR3 nucleotides are TGTGCCAGCAGCTTGGTCGGGGACGGCTATGGCTACACCTTC. The genes are TRBV5-6 and TRBJ1-2; D is possibly TRBD1 (5 bases). V gave up 0 bases and J gave up 4 bases, with 10 bases separating them. This CDR3 has 14 residues. CDR1 is SGHDT and CDR2 is YYEEEE in the germline V gene.

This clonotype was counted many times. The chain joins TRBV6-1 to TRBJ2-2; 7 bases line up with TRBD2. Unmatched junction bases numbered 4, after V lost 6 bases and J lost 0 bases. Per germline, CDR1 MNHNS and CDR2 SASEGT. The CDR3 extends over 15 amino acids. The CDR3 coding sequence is TGTGCCAGCAGACTCGGACTAGCGAACACCGGGGAGCTGTTTTTT. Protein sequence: CASRLGLANTGELFF.

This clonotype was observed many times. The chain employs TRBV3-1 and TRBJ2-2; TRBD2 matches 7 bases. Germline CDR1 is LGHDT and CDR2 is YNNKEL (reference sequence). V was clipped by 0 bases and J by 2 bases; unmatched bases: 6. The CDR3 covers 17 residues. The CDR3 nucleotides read TGTGCCAGCAGCCAAGAAAAGGGGAGGGCCAACACCGGGGAGCTGTTTTTT. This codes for CASSQEKGRANTGELFF.

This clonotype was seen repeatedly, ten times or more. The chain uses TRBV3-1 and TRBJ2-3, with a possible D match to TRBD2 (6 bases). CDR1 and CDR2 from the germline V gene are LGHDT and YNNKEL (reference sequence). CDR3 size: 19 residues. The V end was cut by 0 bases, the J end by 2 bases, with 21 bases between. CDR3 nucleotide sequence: TGTGCCAGCAGCCAAGATTGGAGGGAAGGGACGGGGAACACAGATACGCAGTATTTT. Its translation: CASSQDWREGTGNTDTQYF.

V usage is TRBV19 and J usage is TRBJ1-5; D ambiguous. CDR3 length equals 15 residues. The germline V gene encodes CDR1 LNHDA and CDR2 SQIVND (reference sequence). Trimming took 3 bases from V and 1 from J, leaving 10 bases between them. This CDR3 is CASSIGLYSNQPQHF. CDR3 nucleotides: TGTGCCAGTAGTATCGGTTTGTACAGCAATCAGCCCCAGCATTTT.

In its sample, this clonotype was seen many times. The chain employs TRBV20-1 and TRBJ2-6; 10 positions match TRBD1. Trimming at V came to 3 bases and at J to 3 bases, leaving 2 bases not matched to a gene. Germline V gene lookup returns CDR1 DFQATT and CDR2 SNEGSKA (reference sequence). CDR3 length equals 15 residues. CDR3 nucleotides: TGCAGTGCTAGGACAGGGGGCGGTGGGGCCAACGTCCTGACTTTC. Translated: CSARTGGGGANVLTF.

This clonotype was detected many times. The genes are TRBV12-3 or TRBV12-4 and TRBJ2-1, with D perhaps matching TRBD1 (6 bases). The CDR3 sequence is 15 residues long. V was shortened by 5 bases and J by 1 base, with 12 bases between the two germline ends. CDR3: CASSNRDISYNEQFF. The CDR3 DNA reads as TGTGCCAGCAGTAACAGGGACATATCCTACAATGAGCAGTTCTTC.

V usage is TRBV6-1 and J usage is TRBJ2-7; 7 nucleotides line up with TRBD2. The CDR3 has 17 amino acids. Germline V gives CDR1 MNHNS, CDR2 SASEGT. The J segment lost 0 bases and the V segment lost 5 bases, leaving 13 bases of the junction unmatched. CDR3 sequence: CASSCPKSGISSYEQYF. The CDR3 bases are TGTGCCAGCAGTTGCCCAAAAAGCGGGATCAGCTCCTACGAGCAGTACTTC.

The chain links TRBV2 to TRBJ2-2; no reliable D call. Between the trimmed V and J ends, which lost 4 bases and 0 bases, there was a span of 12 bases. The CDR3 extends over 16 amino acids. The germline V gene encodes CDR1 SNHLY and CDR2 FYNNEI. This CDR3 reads CASSVSVIANTGELFF. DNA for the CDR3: TGTGCCAGCAGTGTGTCCGTAATCGCGAACACCGGGGAGCTGTTTTTT.

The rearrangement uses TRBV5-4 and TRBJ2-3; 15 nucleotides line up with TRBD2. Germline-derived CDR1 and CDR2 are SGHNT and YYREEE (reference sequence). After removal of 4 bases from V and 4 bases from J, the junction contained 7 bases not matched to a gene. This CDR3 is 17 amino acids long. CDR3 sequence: CASSLHRTSGRADTQYF. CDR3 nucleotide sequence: TGTGCCAGCAGCCTCCACCGGACTAGCGGGAGGGCAGATACGCAGTATTTT.

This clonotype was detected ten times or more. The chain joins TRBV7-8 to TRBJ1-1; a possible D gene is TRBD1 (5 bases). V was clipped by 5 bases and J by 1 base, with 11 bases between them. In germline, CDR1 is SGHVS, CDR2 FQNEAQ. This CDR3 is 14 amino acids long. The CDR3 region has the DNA TGTGCCAGCAGCCGGGGGAGTACGAACACTGAAGCTTTCTTT. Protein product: CASSRGSTNTEAFF.

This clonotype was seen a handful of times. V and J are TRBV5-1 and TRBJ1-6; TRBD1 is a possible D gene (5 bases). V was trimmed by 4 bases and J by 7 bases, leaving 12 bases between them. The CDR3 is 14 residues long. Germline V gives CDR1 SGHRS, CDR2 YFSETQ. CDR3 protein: CASSKGTGNSPLHF. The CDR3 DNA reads TGCGCCAGCAGCAAAGGGACGGGCAATTCACCCCTCCACTTT.

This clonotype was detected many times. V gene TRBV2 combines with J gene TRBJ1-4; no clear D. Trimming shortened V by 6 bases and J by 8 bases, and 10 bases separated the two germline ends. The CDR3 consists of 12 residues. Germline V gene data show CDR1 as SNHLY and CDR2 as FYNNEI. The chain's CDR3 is CASSGLVEKLFF. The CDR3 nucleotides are TGTGCCAGCAGCGGACTGGTAGAAAAACTGTTTTTT.

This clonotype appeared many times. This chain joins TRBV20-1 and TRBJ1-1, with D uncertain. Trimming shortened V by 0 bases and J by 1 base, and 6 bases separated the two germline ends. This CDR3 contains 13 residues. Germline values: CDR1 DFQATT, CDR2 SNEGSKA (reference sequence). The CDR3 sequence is CSARDVENTEAFF. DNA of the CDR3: TGCAGTGCTAGAGATGTGGAGAACACTGAAGCTTTCTTT.

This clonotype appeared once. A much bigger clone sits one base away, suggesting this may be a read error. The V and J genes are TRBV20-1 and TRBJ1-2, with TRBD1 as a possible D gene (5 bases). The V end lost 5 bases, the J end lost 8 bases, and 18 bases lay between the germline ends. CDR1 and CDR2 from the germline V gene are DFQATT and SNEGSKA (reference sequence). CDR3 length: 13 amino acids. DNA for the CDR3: TGCAGTGCTGGGGGGGACGGCCTATGGGGCTACACCTTC. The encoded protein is CSAGGDGLWGYTF.

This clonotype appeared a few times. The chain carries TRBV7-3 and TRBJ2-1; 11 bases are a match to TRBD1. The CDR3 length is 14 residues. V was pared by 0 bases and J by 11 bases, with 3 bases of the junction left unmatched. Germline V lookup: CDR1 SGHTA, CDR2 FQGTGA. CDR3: CASSLTGTGGKQFF. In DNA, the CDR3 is TGTGCCAGCAGCTTAACGGGGACAGGGGGGAAGCAGTTCTTC.

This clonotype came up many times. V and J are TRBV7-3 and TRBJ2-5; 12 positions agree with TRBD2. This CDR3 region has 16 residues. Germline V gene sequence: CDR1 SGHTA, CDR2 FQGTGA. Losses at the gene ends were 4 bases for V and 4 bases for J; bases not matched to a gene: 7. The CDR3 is CASSSGTSGHRETQYF. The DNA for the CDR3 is TGTGCCAGCAGCTCAGGGACTAGCGGGCACCGAGAGACCCAGTACTTC.

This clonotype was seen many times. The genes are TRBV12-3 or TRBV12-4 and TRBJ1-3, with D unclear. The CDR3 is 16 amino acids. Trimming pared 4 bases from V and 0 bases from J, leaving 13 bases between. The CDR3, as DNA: TGTGCCAGCAGTTCCCAACAGAGATTCTCTGGAAACACCATATATTTT. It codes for CASSSQQRFSGNTIYF.

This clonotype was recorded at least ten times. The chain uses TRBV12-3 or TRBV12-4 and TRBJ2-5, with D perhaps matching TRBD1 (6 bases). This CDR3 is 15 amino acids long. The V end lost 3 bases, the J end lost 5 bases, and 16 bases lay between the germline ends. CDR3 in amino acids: CASSFPGQGSETQYF. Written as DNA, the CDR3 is TGTGCCAGCAGTTTCCCGGGCCAGGGGTCGGAGACCCAGTACTTC.

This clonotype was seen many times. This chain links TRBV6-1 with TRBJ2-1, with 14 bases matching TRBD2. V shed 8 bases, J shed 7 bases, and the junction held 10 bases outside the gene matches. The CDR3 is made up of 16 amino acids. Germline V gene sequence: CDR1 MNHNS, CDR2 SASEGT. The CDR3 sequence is CASDRTGTSGGNEQFF. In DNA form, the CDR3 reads TGTGCCAGCGATCGAACCGGGACTAGCGGGGGTAATGAGCAGTTCTTC.

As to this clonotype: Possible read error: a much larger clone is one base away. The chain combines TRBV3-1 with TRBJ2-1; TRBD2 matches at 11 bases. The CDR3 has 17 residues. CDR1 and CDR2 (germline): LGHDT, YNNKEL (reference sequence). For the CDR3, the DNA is TGTGCCAGCAGCCAAGTAACGGGACTAGCGGACTACAATGGGCAGTTCTTC. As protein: CASSQVTGLADYNGQFF.

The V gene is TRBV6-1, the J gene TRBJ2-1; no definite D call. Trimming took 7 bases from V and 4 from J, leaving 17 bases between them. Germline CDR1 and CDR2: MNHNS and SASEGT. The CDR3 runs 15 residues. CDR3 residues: CASTATSSLYNEQFF. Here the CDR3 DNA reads TGTGCCAGCACCGCGACTTCCTCGTTATACAATGAGCAGTTCTTC.

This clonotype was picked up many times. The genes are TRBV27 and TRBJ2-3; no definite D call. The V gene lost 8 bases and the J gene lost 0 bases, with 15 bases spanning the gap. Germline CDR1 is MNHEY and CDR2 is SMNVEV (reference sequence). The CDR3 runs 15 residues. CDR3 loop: CASRWGTSSTDTQYF. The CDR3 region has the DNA TGTGCCAGCCGATGGGGAACTTCTAGCACAGATACGCAGTATTTT.